What follows are 5 T cell receptor beta chains derived from one specimen sequenced in a study of blood T cells in healthy people across ages. Primers used in a second PCR of roughly 7 to 12 cycles were a sample-barcoded 5' primer and a J-beta primer mix. TCRdb reprocessed the 5' RACE reads via MiXCR and lists one record per CDR3 protein. The sample lists fewer than 900,000 distinct CDR3 sequences, roughly 35% occurring once. Sequencing input: blood. These receptors were obtained from a man between 18 and 29 years old in good health.

This clonotype showed up just a few times. The chain links TRBV7-2 to TRBJ2-1; the D gene is possibly TRBD2 (7 bases). The J call may be incorrect, as the DNA end agrees better with TRBJ2-7. CDR1 SGHTA and CDR2 FQGNSA come from the germline V gene. The CDR3 has 16 amino acids. The CDR3 bases are TGTGCCAGCAGCTTACGGGGGGCAGGGTCCTACAATGAGCAGTACTTC. Its protein product is CASSLRGAGSYNEQYF.

This chain joins TRBV28 and TRBJ1-5; D ambiguous. The V end lost 2 bases, the J end lost 2 bases, and 10 bases lay between the germline ends. The CDR3 is 15 amino acids. Germline lookup yields CDR1 MDHEN and CDR2 SYDVKM. Here the CDR3 reads CASSLHGYGNQPQHF. The CDR3 DNA is TGTGCCAGCAGTTTACACGGGTATGGCAATCAGCCCCAGCATTTT.

The chain carries TRBV6-2 or TRBV6-3 and TRBJ1-4; weak D call: TRBD1 (5 bases). Germline-derived CDR1 and CDR2 are MNHEY and SVGEGT. Trimming removed 4 bases at V and 11 bases at J, with 23 bases between. The CDR3 runs 16 residues. As DNA, the CDR3 is TGTGCCAGCAGTTCCCCTGCAAGGGGAATCCATGGGAAACTGTTTTTT. It yields the protein CASSSPARGIHGKLFF.

The chain joins TRBV6-5 to TRBJ2-1, with a tentative D call TRBD2 (5 bases). The end of the DNA aligns better with TRBJ2-7, so the J call may be wrong. Germline-derived CDR1 and CDR2 are MNHEY and SVGAGI. The CDR3 extends over 13 amino acids. CDR3 nucleotide sequence: TGTGCCAGCAGTTTGAGGGAGTACAATGAGCAGTACTTC. This translates into CASSLREYNEQYF.

This clonotype occurred a few times. This chain links TRBV6-5 with TRBJ2-7, with TRBD1 matching over 11 bases. Looked up from germline, CDR1 is MNHEY and CDR2 is SVGAGI. V shed 9 bases, J shed 5 bases, and the junction held 6 bases outside the gene matches. This CDR3 is 13 amino acids long. CDR3 region: CASQRGQGDEQYF. The CDR3 DNA is TGTGCCAGTCAACGGGGACAGGGGGACGAGCAGTACTTC.